This TCR beta chain was found in a study of shared clonotypes between healthy human individuals. Study-wide context: Per donor, three plates held CD4 naive cells, three held CD4 memory, two held CD8 naive and one held CD8 memory. Study-wide results and limits: An effect of sequencing depth on clonotype sharing among donors was expected. Only blood was sampled, and tissue TCR repertoires likely differ from blood ones.

Using immunoSEQ multiplex PCR, the repertoire was profiled, and TCRdb retains in-frame clones only, with some absent. The sample shows about 980,000 clones, roughly 72% of them seen only once. A remark on this clone: Its antigen is unidentified.

The CDR3 extends over 14 amino acids. Germline V CDR1 and CDR2: SEHNR, FQNEAQ (reference sequence). V lost 4 bases and J lost 5; bases outside the gene matches: 5. Sample: memory CD4+ T cells sorted from blood. Subset indicated: CD45RA-negative fraction. The clonotype comes from a man between 18 and 29 years old in good health. The rearrangement links TRBV7-9 to TRBJ2-3; 8 bases are shared with TRBD1. DNA of the CDR3: TGTGCCAGCAGCTATGGACAGGGAAGAGATACGCAGTATTTT. As protein: CASSYGQGRDTQYF.